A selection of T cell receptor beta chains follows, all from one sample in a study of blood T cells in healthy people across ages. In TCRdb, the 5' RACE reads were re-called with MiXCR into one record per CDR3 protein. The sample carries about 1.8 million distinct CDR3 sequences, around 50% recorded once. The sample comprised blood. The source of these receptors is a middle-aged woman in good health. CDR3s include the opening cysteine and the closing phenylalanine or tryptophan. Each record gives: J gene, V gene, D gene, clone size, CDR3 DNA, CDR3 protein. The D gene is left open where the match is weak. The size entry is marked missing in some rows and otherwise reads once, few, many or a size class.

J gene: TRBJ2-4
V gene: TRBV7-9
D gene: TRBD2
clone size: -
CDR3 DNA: TGTGCCAGCAGCCCAGCGGTAGCGGGGGAAAACATTCAGTACTTC
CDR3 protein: CASSPAVAGENIQYF

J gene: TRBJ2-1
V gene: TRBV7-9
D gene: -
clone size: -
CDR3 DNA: TGTGCCAGCAGCTTAGGCATGGTGGGAGATGAGCAGTTCTTC
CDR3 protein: CASSLGMVGDEQFF

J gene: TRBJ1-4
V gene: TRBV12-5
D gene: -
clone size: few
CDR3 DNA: TGTGCTGGACCCCAGGGAATGTTTGAAAAACTGTTTTTT
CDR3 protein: CAGPQGMFEKLFF

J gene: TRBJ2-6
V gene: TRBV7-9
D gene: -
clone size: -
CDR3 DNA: TGTGCCAGCAGGGGACACGTTAGCTCTGGGGCCAACGTCCTGACTTTC
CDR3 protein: CASRGHVSSGANVLTF

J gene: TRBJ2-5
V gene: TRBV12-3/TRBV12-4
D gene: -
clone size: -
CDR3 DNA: TGTGCCAGCAGCCTCTCTAGCCCCGGAATGGAGACCCAGTACTTC
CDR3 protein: CASSLSSPGMETQYF

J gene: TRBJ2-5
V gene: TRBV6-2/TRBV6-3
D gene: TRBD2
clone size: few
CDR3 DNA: TGTGCCAGCAGAAGACTAGCGGGGTACCAAGAGACCCAGTACTTC
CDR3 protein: CASRRLAGYQETQYF

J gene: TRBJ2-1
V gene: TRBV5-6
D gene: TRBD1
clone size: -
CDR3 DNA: TGTGCCAGCAGCTCCTATGGACAGGCGGGCGATGAGCAGTTCTTC
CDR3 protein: CASSSYGQAGDEQFF

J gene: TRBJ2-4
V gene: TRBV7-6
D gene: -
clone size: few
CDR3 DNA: TGTGCCAGCAGCCCCCAGGACGGGGCGCGAGCCAAAAACATTCAGTACTTC
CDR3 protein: CASSPQDGARAKNIQYF

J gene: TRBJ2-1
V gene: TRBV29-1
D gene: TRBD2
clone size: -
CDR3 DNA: TGCAGCGTTGAAGTCGGGGGGGATGAGCAGTTCTTC
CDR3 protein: CSVEVGGDEQFF

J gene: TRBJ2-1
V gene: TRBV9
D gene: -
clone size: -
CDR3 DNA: TGTGCCAGCAGCGTAGTGGGGGGACAACCGAACGTCTACAATGAGCAGTTCTTC
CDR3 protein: CASSVVGGQPNVYNEQFF

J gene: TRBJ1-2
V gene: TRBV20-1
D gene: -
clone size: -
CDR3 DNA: TGCAGGGGAGGCCATGGCTACACCTTC
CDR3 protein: CRGGHGYTF

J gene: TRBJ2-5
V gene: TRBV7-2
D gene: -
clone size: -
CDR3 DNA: TGTGCCGGCACCCCAGGCAGGGGGGGGACCCAGTACTTC
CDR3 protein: CAGTPGRGGTQYF

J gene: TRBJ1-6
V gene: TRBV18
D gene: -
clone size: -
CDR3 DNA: TGTGCCAGCTCACCGCAGGACAATTCACCCCTCCACTTT
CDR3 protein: CASSPQDNSPLHF

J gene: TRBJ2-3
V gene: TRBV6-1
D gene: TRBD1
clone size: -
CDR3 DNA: TGTGCCAGCAGCCGGGACAGGGGTTACACAGATACGCAGTATTTT
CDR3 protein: CASSRDRGYTDTQYF

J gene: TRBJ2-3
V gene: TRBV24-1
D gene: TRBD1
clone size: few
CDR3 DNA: TGTGCCACCAGTGATTTCGGGACAGGGGGCCCAGATACGCAGTATTTT
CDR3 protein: CATSDFGTGGPDTQYF

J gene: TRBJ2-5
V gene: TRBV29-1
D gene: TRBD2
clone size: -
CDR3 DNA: TGCAGCGGCAAGGGACTAGCGGGGGGACAAGAGACCCAGTACTTC
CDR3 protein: CSGKGLAGGQETQYF

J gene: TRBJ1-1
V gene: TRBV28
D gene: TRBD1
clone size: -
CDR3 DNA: TGTGCCAGCAGTTTCTATCCACAGGGGGACACTGAAGCTTTCTTT
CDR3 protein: CASSFYPQGDTEAFF

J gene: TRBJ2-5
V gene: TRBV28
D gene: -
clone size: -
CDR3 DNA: TGTGTCAGCAGTTCTTCAGAGACCCAGTACTTC
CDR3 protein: CVSSSSETQYF

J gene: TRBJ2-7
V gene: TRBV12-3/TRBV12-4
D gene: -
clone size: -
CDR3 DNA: TGTGCCAGCACTTTCCCATTGCAGTGCGGGGAACGGACCTACGAGCAGTACTTC
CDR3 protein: CASTFPLQCGERTYEQYF

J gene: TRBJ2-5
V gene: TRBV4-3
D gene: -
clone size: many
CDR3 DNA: TGCGCCAGCAGCCCGCGACTAGTACAAGAGACCCAGTACTTC
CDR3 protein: CASSPRLVQETQYF

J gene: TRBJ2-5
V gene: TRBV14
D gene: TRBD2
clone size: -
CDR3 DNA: TGTGCCAGCAGCCCTCTACTAGCGGGGGGCCAAGAGACCCAGTACTTC
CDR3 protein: CASSPLLAGGQETQYF

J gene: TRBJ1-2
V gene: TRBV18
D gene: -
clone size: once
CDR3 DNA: TGTGCCAGCTCACCAGTAGCTCCGGCAGGGGAGGGCTACACCTTC
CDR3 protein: CASSPVAPAGEGYTF

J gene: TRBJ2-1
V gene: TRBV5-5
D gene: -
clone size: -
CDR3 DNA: TGTGCCAGCAGCTTCATCAGGGGTGACTACAATGAGCAGTTCTTC
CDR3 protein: CASSFIRGDYNEQFF

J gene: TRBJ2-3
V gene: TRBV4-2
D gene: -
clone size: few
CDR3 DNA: TGTGCCAACGCGGTGAGGGGCGGTCCCAGATTCCCGCCAGATACGCAGTATTTT
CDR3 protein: CANAVRGGPRFPPDTQYF

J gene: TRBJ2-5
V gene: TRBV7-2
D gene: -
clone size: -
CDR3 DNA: TGTGCCAGCGGGGGAAGGGGTAGGAACGAGGAGACCCAGTACTTC
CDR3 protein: CASGGRGRNEETQYF

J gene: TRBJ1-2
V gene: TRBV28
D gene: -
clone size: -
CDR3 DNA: TGTGCCAGCAGCCCGGGGGACCCGCCTGGGTTTAACTATGGCTACACCTTC
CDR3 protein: CASSPGDPPGFNYGYTF

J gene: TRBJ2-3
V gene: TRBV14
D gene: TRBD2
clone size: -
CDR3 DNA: TGTGCCAGCAGCCAATACATCACTAGCGGGGGGAGCACAGATACGCAGTATTTT
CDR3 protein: CASSQYITSGGSTDTQYF

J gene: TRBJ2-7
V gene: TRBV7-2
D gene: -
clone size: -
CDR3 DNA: TGTGCCAGCAGCCGAAACGGTTTCAGGTCAGCCTCCTACAATGAGCAGTACTTC
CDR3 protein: CASSRNGFRSASYNEQYF

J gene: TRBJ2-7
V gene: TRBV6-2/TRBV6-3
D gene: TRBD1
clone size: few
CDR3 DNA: TGTGCCAGCACCCGCTTTGGGACAGGACAATACGAGCAGTACTTC
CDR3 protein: CASTRFGTGQYEQYF

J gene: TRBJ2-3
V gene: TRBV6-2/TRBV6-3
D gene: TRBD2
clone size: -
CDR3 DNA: TGTGCCAGCAGTGGAACTAGCGGGGGGGTTCCAGATACGCAGTATTTT
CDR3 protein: CASSGTSGGVPDTQYF

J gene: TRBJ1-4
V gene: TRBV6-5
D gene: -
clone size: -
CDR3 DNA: TGTGCCAGCAGTATCGACACCAACCCCACAGAAAAACTGTTTTTT
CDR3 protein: CASSIDTNPTEKLFF

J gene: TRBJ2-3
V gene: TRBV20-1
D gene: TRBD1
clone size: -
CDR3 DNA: TGCAGTGCTAGGGGGGGAGACAGGGGAACAGATACGCAGTATTTT
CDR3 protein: CSARGGDRGTDTQYF

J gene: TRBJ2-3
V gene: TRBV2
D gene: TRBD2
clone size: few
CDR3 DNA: TGTGCCGGAAAAGCGGGGATTAGCACAGATACGCAGTATTTT
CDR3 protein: CAGKAGISTDTQYF

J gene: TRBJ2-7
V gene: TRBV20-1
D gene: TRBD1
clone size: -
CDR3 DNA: TGCAGTGCTAGAACAGGGGGCGCGAGCTCTTACGAGCAGTACTTC
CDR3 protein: CSARTGGASSYEQYF

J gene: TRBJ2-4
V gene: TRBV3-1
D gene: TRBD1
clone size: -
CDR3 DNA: TGTGCCAGCAGCCATCACGGGACAGGGGCTGATGTAGCCAAAAACATTCAGTACTTC
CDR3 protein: CASSHHGTGADVAKNIQYF

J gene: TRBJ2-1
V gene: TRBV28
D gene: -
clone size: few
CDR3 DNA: TGTGCCAGCAGTCAATATTTAGCGGTCGACCACAATGAGCAGTTCTTC
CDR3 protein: CASSQYLAVDHNEQFF

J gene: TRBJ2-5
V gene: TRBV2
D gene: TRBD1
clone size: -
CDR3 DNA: TGTGCCAGCCACTTCGGGACAGTTAAAGAGACCCAGTACTTC
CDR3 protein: CASHFGTVKETQYF

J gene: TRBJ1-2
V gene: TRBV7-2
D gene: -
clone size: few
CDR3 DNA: TGTGCCAGCAGCGATACAGGGAACTATGGCTACACCTTC
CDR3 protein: CASSDTGNYGYTF

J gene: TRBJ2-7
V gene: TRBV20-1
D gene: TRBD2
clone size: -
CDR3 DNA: TGCAGTGCTGCGGGACTAACGGGCGAGCAGTACTTC
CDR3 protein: CSAAGLTGEQYF

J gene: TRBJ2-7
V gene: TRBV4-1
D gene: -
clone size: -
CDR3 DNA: TGCGCCAGCAGCCAATTAGGGGTGGGCTACGAGCAGTACTTC
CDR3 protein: CASSQLGVGYEQYF

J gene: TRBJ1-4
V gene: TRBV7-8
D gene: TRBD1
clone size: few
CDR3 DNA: TGTGCCAGCAGCTTAAAAGGACAGGGGAGGACTAATGAAAAACTGTTTTTT
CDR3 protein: CASSLKGQGRTNEKLFF

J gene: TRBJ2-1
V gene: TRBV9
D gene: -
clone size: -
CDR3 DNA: TGTGCCAGCAGCCCTGAGGTCGGGGGTGTGGATGAGCAGTTCTTC
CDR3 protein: CASSPEVGGVDEQFF